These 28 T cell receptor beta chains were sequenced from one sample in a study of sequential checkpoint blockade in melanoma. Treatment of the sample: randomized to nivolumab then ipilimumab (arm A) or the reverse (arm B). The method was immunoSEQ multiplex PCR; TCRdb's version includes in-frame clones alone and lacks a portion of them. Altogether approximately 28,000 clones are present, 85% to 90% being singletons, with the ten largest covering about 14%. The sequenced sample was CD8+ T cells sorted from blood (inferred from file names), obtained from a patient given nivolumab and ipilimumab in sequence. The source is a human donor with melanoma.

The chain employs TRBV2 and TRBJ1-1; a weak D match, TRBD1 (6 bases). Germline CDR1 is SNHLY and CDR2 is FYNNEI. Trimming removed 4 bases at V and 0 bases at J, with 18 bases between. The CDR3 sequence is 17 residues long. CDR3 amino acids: CASSGLTGRTMNTEAFF. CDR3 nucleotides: TGTGCCAGCAGTGGCCTAACAGGGCGCACCATGAACACTGAAGCTTTCTTT.

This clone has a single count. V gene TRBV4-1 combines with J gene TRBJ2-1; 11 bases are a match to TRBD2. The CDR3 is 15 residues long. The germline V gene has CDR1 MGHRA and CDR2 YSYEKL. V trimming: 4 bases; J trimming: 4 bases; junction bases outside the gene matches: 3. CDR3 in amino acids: CASSLRLAGYNEQFF. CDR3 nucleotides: TGCGCCAGCAGCCTCCGACTAGCGGGGTACAATGAGCAGTTCTTC.

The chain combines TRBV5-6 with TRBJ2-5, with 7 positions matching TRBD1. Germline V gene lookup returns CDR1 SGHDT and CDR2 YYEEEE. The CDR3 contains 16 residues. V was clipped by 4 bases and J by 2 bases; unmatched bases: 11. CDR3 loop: CASSLVRDSIQETQYF. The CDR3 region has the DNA TGTGCCAGCAGCCTCGTCCGGGACAGCATACAAGAGACCCAGTACTTC. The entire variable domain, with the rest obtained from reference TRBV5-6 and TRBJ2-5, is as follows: DAGVTQSPTHLIKTRGQQVTLRCSPKSGHDTVSWYQQALGQGPQFIFQYYEEEERQRGNFPDRFSGHQFPNYSSELNVNALLLGDSALYLCASSLVRDSIQETQYFGPGTRLLVL.

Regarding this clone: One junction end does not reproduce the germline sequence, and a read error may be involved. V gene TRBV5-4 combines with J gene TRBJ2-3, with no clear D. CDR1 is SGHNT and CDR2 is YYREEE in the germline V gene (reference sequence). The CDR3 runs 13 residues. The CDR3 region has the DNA TGCGCCAGCAGCCAAGATCGAGTTGGAGTACGATATTTT. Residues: CASSQDRVGVRYF. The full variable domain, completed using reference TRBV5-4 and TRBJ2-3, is ETGVTQSPTHLIKTRGQQVTLRCSSQSGHNTVSWYQQALGQGPQFIFQYYREEENGRGNFPPRFSGLQFPNYSSELNVNALELDDSALYLCASSQDRVGVRYFGPGTRLTVL.

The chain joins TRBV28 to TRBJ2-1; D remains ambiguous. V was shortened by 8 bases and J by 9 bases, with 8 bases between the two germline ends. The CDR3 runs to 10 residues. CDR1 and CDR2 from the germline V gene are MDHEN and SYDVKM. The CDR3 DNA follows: TGTGCCAGCGGAGACGGTGAGCAGTTCTTC. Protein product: CASGDGEQFF.

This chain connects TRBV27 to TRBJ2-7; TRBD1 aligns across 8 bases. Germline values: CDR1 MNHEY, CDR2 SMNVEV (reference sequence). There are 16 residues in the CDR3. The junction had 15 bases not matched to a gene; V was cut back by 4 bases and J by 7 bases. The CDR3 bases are TGTGCCAGCAGTTACCTAACCGGGACAGGTTACGGTGAGCAGTACTTC. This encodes CASSYLTGTGYGEQYF.

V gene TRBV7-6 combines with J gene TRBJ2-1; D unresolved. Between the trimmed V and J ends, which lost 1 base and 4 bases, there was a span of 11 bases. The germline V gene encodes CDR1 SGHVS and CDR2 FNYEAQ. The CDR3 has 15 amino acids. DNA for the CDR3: TGTGCCAGCAGCTTAGAGGAGCTCTCATACAATGAGCAGTTCTTC. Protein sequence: CASSLEELSYNEQFF.

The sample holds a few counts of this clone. CDR3 DNA: TGTGCCAGCAGCTCGTTTCGGGGCGGGAGTATGAACGAGCAGTACTTC. This sequence encodes CASSSFRGGSMNEQYF. The chain has TRBV7-9 and TRBJ2-7, with TRBD2 matching over 7 bases. Germline loops: CDR1 SEHNR, CDR2 FQNEAQ (reference sequence). Unmatched junction bases numbered 14, after V lost 4 bases and J lost 5 bases. The CDR3 extends over 16 amino acids.

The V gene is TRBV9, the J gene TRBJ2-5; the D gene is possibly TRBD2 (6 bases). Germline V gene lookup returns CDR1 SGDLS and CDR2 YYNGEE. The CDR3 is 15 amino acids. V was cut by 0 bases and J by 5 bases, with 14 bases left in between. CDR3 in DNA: TGTGCCAGCAGCGTAGCTAGTGGAGGGGAGGAGACCCAGTACTTC. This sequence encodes CASSVASGGEETQYF.

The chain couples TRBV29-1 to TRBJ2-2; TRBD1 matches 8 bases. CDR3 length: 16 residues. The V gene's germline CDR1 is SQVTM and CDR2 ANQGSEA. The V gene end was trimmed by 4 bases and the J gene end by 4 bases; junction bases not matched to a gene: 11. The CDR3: CSVGPDRVTTTGELFF. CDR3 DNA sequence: TGCAGCGTTGGTCCGGACAGGGTTACGACCACCGGGGAGCTGTTTTTT.

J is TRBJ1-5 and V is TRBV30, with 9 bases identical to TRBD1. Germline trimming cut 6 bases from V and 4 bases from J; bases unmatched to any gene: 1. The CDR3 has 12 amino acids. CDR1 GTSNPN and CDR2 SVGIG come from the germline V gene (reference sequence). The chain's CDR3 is CACDRGNQPQHF. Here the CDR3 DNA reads TGTGCCTGCGACAGGGGGAATCAGCCCCAGCATTTT.

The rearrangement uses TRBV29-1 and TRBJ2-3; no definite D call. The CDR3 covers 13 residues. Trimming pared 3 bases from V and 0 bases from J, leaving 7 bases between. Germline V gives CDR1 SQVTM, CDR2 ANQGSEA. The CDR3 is CSVEQSSTDTQYF. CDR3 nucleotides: TGCAGCGTTGAGCAGTCTAGCACAGATACGCAGTATTTT.

CDR3 DNA sequence: TGTGCCAGTAGTATGAGCGGGGGTGGCGAGCAGTACGTC. This codes for CASSMSGGGEQYV. The V and J genes are TRBV19 and TRBJ2-7; 8 nucleotides agree with TRBD2. CDR1 LNHDA and CDR2 SQIVND come from the germline V gene (reference sequence). This CDR3 has 13 amino acids. Germline trimming cut 3 bases from V and 6 bases from J; bases unmatched to any gene: 4.

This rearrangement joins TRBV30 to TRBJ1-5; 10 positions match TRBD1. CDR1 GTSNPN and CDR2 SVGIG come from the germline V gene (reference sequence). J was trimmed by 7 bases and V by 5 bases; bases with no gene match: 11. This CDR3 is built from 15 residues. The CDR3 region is CAWSSGTGVRQPQHF. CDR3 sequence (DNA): TGTGCCTGGTCCTCCGGGACAGGGGTGCGGCAGCCCCAGCATTTT.

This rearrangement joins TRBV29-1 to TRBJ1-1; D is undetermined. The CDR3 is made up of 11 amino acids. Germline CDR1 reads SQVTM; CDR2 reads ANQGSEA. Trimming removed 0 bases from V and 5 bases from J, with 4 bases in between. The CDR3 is CSVEDLTEAFF. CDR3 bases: TGCAGCGTTGAAGATCTTACTGAAGCTTTCTTT.

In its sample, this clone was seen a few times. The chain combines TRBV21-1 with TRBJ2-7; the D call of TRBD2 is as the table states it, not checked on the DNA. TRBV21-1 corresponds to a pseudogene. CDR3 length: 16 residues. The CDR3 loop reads CASSKAHGGVTYEQYF. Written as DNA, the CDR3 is TGTGCCAGCAGCAAAGCGCATGGGGGGGTAACCTACGAGCAGTACTTC.

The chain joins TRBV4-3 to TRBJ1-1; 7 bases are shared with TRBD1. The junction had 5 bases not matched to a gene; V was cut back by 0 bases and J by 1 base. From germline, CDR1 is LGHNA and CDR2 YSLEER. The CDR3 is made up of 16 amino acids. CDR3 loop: CASSQEGGRGNTEAFF. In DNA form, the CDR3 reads TGCGCCAGCAGCCAAGAAGGGGGCAGGGGGAACACTGAAGCTTTCTTT.

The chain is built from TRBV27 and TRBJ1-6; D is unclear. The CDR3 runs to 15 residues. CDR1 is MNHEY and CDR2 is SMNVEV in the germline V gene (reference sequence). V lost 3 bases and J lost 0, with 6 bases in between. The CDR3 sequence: CASSFTRSYNSPLHF. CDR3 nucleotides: TGTGCCAGCAGTTTCACACGCTCCTATAATTCACCCCTCCACTTT.

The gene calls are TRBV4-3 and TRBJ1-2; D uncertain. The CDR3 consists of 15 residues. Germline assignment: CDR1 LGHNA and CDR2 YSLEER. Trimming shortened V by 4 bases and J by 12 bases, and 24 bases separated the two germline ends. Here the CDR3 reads CASSRILQDRGENTF. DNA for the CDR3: TGCGCCAGCAGCCGAATACTCCAAGATCGAGGAGAGAACACCTTC.

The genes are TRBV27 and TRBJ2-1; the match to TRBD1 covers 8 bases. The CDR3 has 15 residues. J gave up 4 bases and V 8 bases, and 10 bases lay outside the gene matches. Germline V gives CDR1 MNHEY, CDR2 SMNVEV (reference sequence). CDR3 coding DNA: TGTGCCAGCTGGTACCGGGACAGGAGTTACAATGAGCAGTTCTTC. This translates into CASWYRDRSYNEQFF.

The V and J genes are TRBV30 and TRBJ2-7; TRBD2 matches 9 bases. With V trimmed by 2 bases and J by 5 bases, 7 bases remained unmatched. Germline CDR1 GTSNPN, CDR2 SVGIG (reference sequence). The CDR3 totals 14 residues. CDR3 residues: CAWSLTGLAHEQYF. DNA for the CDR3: TGTGCCTGGAGTCTAACGGGACTAGCCCACGAGCAGTACTTC. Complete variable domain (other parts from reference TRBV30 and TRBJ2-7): SQTIHQWPATLVQPVGSPLSLECTVEGTSNPNLYWYRQAAGRGLQLLFYSVGIGQISSEVPQNLSASRPQDRQFILSSKKLLLSDSGFYLCAWSLTGLAHEQYFGPGTRLTVT.

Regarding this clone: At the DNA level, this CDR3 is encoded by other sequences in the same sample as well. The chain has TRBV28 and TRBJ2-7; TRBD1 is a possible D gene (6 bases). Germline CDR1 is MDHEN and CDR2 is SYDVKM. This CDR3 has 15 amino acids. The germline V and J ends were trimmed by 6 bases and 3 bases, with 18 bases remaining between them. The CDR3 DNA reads TGTGCCAGCAGCGAACGCCAGGGGACCCACTACGAGCAGTACTTC. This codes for CASSERQGTHYEQYF.

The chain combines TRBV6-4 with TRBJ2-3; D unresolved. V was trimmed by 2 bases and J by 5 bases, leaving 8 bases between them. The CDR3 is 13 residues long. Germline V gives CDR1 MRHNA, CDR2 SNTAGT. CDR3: CASSDPRRDTQYF. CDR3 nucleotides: TGTGCCAGCAGTGACCCTAGACGAGATACGCAGTATTTT.

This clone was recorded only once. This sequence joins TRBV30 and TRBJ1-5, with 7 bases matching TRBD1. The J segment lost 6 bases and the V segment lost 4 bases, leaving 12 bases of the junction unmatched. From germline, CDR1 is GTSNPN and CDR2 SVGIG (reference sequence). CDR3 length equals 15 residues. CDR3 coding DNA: TGTGCCTGGACCCCGGGCAGGGGGAGGACTCAGCCCCAGCATTTT. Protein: CAWTPGRGRTQPQHF.

The CDR3 nucleotides read TGTGCCAGTAGTATCGCGGGGACAGGGGCGACATATAGCAATCAGCCCCAGCATTTT. As protein: CASSIAGTGATYSNQPQHF. The V and J genes are TRBV19 and TRBJ1-5; 10 bases map to TRBD1. Per germline, CDR1 LNHDA and CDR2 SQIVND (reference sequence). V gave up 3 bases and J gave up 0 bases; unmatched junction bases: 11. This CDR3 has 19 amino acids.

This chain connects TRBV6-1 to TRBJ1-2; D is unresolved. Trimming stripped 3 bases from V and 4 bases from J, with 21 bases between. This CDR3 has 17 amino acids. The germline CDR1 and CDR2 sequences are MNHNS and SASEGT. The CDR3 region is CASSEVPCGRKTYGYTF. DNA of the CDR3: TGTGCCAGCAGTGAGGTACCATGTGGGAGAAAGACCTATGGCTACACCTTC.

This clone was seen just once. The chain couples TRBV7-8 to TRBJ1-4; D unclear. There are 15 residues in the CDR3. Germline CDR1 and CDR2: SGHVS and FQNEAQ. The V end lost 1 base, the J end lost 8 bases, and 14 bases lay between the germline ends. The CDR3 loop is CASSLVSGPGEKLFF. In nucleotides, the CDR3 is TGTGCCAGCAGCTTAGTCTCGGGTCCCGGGGAAAAACTGTTTTTT.

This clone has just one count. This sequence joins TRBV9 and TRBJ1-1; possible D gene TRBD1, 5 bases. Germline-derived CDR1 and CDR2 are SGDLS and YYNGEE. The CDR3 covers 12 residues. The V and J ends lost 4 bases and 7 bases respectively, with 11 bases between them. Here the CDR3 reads CASSPAQGEAFF. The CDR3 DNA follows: TGTGCCAGCAGCCCGGCGCAGGGTGAAGCTTTCTTT.